A single sample is the source of the 3 T cell receptor beta chains below, sequenced in a study of blood T cell repertoires in COVID-19 (dated by TCRdb to 2018 to 2021). The protocol used for the library was the immunoSEQ multiplex PCR assay. TCRdb's version of the immuneACCESS table is confined to in-frame rearrangements and falls short of the full clone set. An unresolved V gene accounts for under half of the shortfall where checked; the remainder is of unknown origin. This sample lists about 200,000 clones; 84% were detected once. The ten largest make up approximately 8% of the sample. Sequenced material: peripheral blood. The receptors here all came from a woman older than 75 with COVID-19, enrolled during active disease.

The rearrangement links TRBV4-2 to TRBJ2-6; TRBD2 matches at 7 bases. CDR1 and CDR2 (germline): LGHNA, YNFKEQ. CDR3 length: 19 residues. The ends lost 0 bases at V and 0 bases at J; junction bases unmatched: 8. The DNA of the CDR3 is TGTGCCAGCAGCCAAGATCGGCCTAGCGGCAGCTCTGGGGCCAACGTCCTGACTTTC. As protein: CASSQDRPSGSSGANVLTF.

V is TRBV3-1 (or the pseudogene TRBV3-2) and J is TRBJ2-5; 10 bases agree with TRBD2. J gave up 5 bases and V 8 bases, and 11 bases lay outside the gene matches. The CDR3 spans 15 residues. Germline V gives CDR1 LGHDT, CDR2 YNNKEL (reference sequence). The CDR3 sequence is CASGASGSGGETQYF. CDR3 DNA: TGTGCCAGCGGCGCTAGCGGGAGTGGGGGCGAGACCCAGTACTTC.

This clone was observed once. The V call is TRBV5-1, the J call TRBJ2-2; D unclear. Trimming took off 4 bases at V and 1 base at J, with 11 bases between the two ends. The CDR3 runs to 15 residues. Germline V gives CDR1 SGHRS, CDR2 YFSETQ. CDR3 sequence reads: CASSRSRGNTGELFF. The CDR3 region has the DNA TGCGCCAGCAGCCGGAGCCGTGGGAACACCGGGGAGCTGTTTTTT. The full variable domain, rest sourced from reference TRBV5-1 and TRBJ2-2, is KAGVTQTPRYLIKTRGQQVTLSCSPISGHRSVSWYQQTPGQGLQFLFEYFSETQRNKGNFPGRFSGRQFSNSRSEMNVSTLELGDSALYLCASSRSRGNTGELFFGEGSRLTVL.